Reported below is one T cell receptor beta chain. Its antigen is undetermined. These data originate in a study of cytomegalovirus exposure and HLA in healthy donors. CDR3 size: 17 residues. V was pared by 0 bases and J by 0 bases, with 3 bases of the junction left unmatched. Looked up from germline, CDR1 is SGHRS and CDR2 is YFSETQ. TCRdb's copy holds only in-frame clones and misses some; the assay was immunoSEQ multiplex PCR. The data show a few hundred thousand clones, around 89% seen once. General study results and limits: Altogether, 160 or so TCR beta chains were recorded as cytomegalovirus-associated. Despite most TCR sequences being rare, some public TCRs occurred in many donors.

This receptor was taken from a woman aged 18-29 years in good health and CMV-seronegative. This chain joins TRBV5-1 and TRBJ2-1; 10 nucleotides match TRBD1. Material for sequencing was PBMCs. CDR3 sequence reads: CASSLGGTGDSYNEQFF. In DNA, the CDR3 is TGCGCCAGCAGCTTGGGAGGGACAGGGGACTCCTACAATGAGCAGTTCTTC.